These T cell receptor beta chains were read from a single sample in a study of beta chain features in type 1 diabetes. This table comes from immunoSEQ multiplex PCR, and its TCRdb copy is limited to in-frame clones, with some not included. In the table there are about 150,000 clones, more than 9.5% of which are singletons. The source material was central memory CD4+ T cells from blood. These receptors originate from a man younger than 35 in good health. Each CDR3 is given with its conserved first and last residue. A D gene is named only where the DNA matches it firmly. Some rows have no size entry. The others give once, few or many, or a class for an expanded clone.

>TRBV5-6|TRBJ2-5|.|few
TGTGCCAGCAGCACCAAGGGTTCAGAGACCCAGTACTTC
CASSTKGSETQYF
>TRBV7-8|TRBJ2-3|.|.
TGTGCCAGCAGCGCGCCACTTCGCACAGATACGCAGTATTTT
CASSAPLRTDTQYF
>TRBV28|TRBJ2-4|.|few
TGTGCCAGCAGTCTCGCCGGGGCTCTGAAAAACATTCAGTACTTC
CASSLAGALKNIQYF
>TRBV30|TRBJ1-6|.|few
TGTGCCTGGAGTGTCGCCGGCACCAACTATAATTCACCCCTCCACTTT
CAWSVAGTNYNSPLHF
>TRBV14|TRBJ2-7|.|few
TGTGCCAGCAGCCAAGTAGGTCTGCGGTCCGAGCAGTACTTC
CASSQVGLRSEQYF
>TRBV9|TRBJ1-4|.|few
TGTGCCAGCAGCGTAGTTGGTGGAAAACTGTTTTTT
CASSVVGGKLFF
>TRBV18|TRBJ2-7|.|few
TGTGCCAGCTCACCACCCGCACGAGGGGTGCAGTACTTC
CASSPPARGVQYF
>TRBV5-1|TRBJ2-3|TRBD2|few
TGCGCCAGCAGCCCGGGACTAGCGGGTCCACGGGGCACAGATACGCAGTATTTT
CASSPGLAGPRGTDTQYF
>TRBV14|TRBJ2-2|.|few
TGTGCCAGCAACCAAATCAGGGGCACCGGGGAGCTGTTTTTT
CASNQIRGTGELFF
>TRBV4-3|TRBJ2-3|.|few
TGCGCCAGCAGCCAAAACAGGGCTAGCACAGATACGCAGTATTTT
CASSQNRASTDTQYF
>TRBV5-1|TRBJ2-7|TRBD2|few
TGCGCCAGCAGCTTGGCTAGCGGGGATACCTACGAGCAGTACTTC
CASSLASGDTYEQYF
>TRBV14|TRBJ2-1|.|few
TGTGCCAGCAGCCGGAACCGGGACGGGGCCAGTGAGCAGTTCTTC
CASSRNRDGASEQFF
>TRBV4-3|TRBJ2-2|.|few
TGCGCCAGCAGCCAAGAAAATACCCGGCCCTCGGGGGAGCTGTTTTTT
CASSQENTRPSGELFF
>TRBV7-2|TRBJ2-1|.|.
TGTGCCAGCAGCTTAGAAGACAATGAGCAGTTCTTC
CASSLEDNEQFF
>TRBV11-2|TRBJ1-2|.|few
TGTGCCAGCAGCTTAAGGGACATTGGCTACACCTTC
CASSLRDIGYTF
>TRBV9|TRBJ2-5|.|.
TGTGCCAGCAGCGTACAGGGAAGGGAGACCCAGTACTTC
CASSVQGRETQYF
>TRBV10-3|TRBJ2-2|TRBD1|.
TGTGCCAGCAGTTCGACTCGGGCAGGGGGCTCCGGGGAGCTGTTTTTT
CASSSTRAGGSGELFF
>TRBV7-9|TRBJ2-7|.|few
TGTGCCAGCAGCCGTAGTGACTACGAGCAGTACTTC
CASSRSDYEQYF
>TRBV29-1|TRBJ2-1|.|few
TGCAGCGTTAGCCAAGGCGGTTCCACTTACAATGAGCAGTTCTTC
CSVSQGGSTYNEQFF
>TRBV18|TRBJ1-2|TRBD1|few
TGTGCCAGCTCACCCGACAGGGATTATGGCTACACCTTC
CASSPDRDYGYTF
>TRBV28|TRBJ1-4|.|few
TGTGCCAGCAGTGAAGCTTCAGGGCCCCATGGTGAAAAACTGTTTTTT
CASSEASGPHGEKLFF
>TRBV7-2|TRBJ2-3|.|few
TGTGCCAGCAGCCCGCAGATCAGCGGGTTGGATACGCAGTATTTT
CASSPQISGLDTQYF
>TRBV9|TRBJ2-3|.|few
TGTGCCAGCAGCTCTTGGGCGGGACACTCCACAGATACGCAGTATTTT
CASSSWAGHSTDTQYF
>TRBV6-1|TRBJ1-2|.|few
TGTGCCAGCAGTGAAGCGGGGCGCGTTCCTAACTATGGCTACACCTTC
CASSEAGRVPNYGYTF
>TRBV28|TRBJ1-5|.|many
TGTGCCAGCAGTTTTACCCTTCGGCCCCAGCATTTT
CASSFTLRPQHF
>TRBV10-3|TRBJ2-3|TRBD1|few
TGTGCCATCAGTGAGGGGACAGGAAGCACAGATACGCAGTATTTT
CAISEGTGSTDTQYF
>TRBV5-1|TRBJ1-2|.|few
TGCGCCAGCAGCTTGCTAACGGGAGGCTTCTATGGCTACACCTTC
CASSLLTGGFYGYTF
>TRBV5-6|TRBJ2-3|.|few
TGTGCCAGCAGCGATAAATTAAGGGTGGCAGATACGCAGTATTTT
CASSDKLRVADTQYF
>TRBV7-3|TRBJ1-6|.|few
TGTGCCAGCAGCGAAAGGTGGAATTCACCCCTCCACTTT
CASSERWNSPLHF
>TRBV4-2|TRBJ1-6|TRBD1|few
TGTGCCAGCAGCCAGGGGGGGACAGCAACACAGAATTCACCCCTCCACTTT
CASSQGGTATQNSPLHF
>TRBV11-2|TRBJ2-5|.|.
TGTGCCAGCAGCTTAGGTGGGAGGACCCAGTACTTC
CASSLGGRTQYF
>TRBV28|TRBJ1-2|.|.
TGTGCCAGCAGTCTGGGGACGGTCGTGGGTGGCTACACCTTC
CASSLGTVVGGYTF
>TRBV30|TRBJ1-3|.|few
TGTGCCTGGAGAGGCAGGAGCTCTGGAAACACCATATATTTT
CAWRGRSSGNTIYF
>TRBV5-1|TRBJ1-3|TRBD1|few
TGCGCCAGCAGCTTCGGACAGGGCCGAAACACCATATATTTT
CASSFGQGRNTIYF
>TRBV10-3|TRBJ2-6|.|few
TGTGCCATCAGCCCCGGTGGGGCCAACGTCCTGACTTTC
CAISPGGANVLTF
>TRBV29-1|TRBJ2-5|TRBD1|many
TGCAGCGGTGTGACAGGGGGTCAAGAGACCCAGTACTTC
CSGVTGGQETQYF
>TRBV7-3|TRBJ2-1|.|.
TGTGCCAGCAGCTTAAACGCAGGCTTCAATGAGCAGTTCTTC
CASSLNAGFNEQFF
>TRBV5-6|TRBJ2-6|.|many
TGTGCCAGCAGCCCACAAGGAGTCTCTGGGGCCAACGTCCTGACTTTC
CASSPQGVSGANVLTF
>TRBV5-1|TRBJ2-1|.|many
TGCGCCAGCAGGGACAATCGTCTCTCCTACAATGAGCAGTTCTTC
CASRDNRLSYNEQFF
>TRBV7-3|TRBJ1-1|TRBD1|few
TGTGCCAGCAGCCCATTCCGTGGGACAGGAGATGAAGCTTTCTTT
CASSPFRGTGDEAFF
>TRBV10-3|TRBJ2-3|.|.
TGTGCCATCAGTCCCTCGAACGAAGATACGCAGTATTTT
CAISPSNEDTQYF
>TRBV29-1|TRBJ1-1|TRBD1|few
TGCAGCGGGGACAGGGGGAACACTGAAGCTTTCTTT
CSGDRGNTEAFF
>TRBV29-1|TRBJ2-7|.|few
TGCAGCGTTGGTCGCGACTACGAGCAGTACTTC
CSVGRDYEQYF
>TRBV7-2|TRBJ1-1|.|.
TGTGCCAGCAGCTTCACCCCGGGGGCGTTTTACACTGAAGCTTTCTTT
CASSFTPGAFYTEAFF
>TRBV7-9|TRBJ2-7|TRBD1|.
TGTGCCAGCAGCGGACTCAGCCGGGACAGGGGTTACGAGCAGTACTTC
CASSGLSRDRGYEQYF
>TRBV9|TRBJ1-1|TRBD1|.
TGTGCCAGCAGCGTGCAGGGGGTGAATGAAGCTTTCTTT
CASSVQGVNEAFF
>TRBV7-2|TRBJ2-3|.|few
TGTGCCAGCAGCTTAAAACTAGCCGGAGATACGCAGTATTTT
CASSLKLAGDTQYF
>TRBV7-2|TRBJ2-3|TRBD2|.
TGTGCCAGCAGCCGTCTGCGGGAGGGCCCGGATACGCAGTATTTT
CASSRLREGPDTQYF
>TRBV5-1|TRBJ2-7|.|few
TGCGCCAGCAGCTCTGAACAGGGACGGTACTTC
CASSSEQGRYF
>TRBV7-2|TRBJ2-7|.|.
TGTGCCAGCAGCAACAACTACGAGCAGTACTTC
CASSNNYEQYF
>TRBV7-2|TRBJ2-5|TRBD2|.
TGTGCCAGCAGCTTCCTTTGGACTAGCACGGGGACCCAGTACTTC
CASSFLWTSTGTQYF
>TRBV5-6|TRBJ2-6|.|few
TGTGCCAGCAGCTTGGCTATGATAGGGGCCAACGTCCTGACTTTC
CASSLAMIGANVLTF
>TRBV7-9|TRBJ1-2|.|few
TGTGCCAGCAGCTTAGTCGATGGCTACACCTTC
CASSLVDGYTF
>TRBV6-5|TRBJ2-1|.|few
TGTGCCAGCAGTTACTCGAGTCGCGGTACAGGGTATGAGCAGTTCTTC
CASSYSSRGTGYEQFF